One TCR beta chain is described in this entry. Its antigen is not known. This record comes from a study of cytomegalovirus exposure and HLA in healthy donors. Study-wide points: Researchers catalogued approximately 170 TCR beta chains as cytomegalovirus-associated. A later analysis showed that HLA-associated TCR beta chains had undergone more clonal expansion than equally common others. Reports described diagnosis of cytomegalovirus status by the classifier as highly specific and sensitive.

Deletions cut 8 bases from V and 7 bases from J, with 17 bases between. CDR3 length: 14 amino acids. Germline values: CDR1 SNHLY, CDR2 FYNNEI. Amplification used 60 Vbeta primers and 13 Jbeta primers. Libraries were prepared by immunoSEQ multiplex PCR; TCRdb keeps only in-frame clonotypes and omits some of them. The data show about 150,000 clones, around 80% seen once. The sample consisted of PBMCs. V usage is TRBV2 and J usage is TRBJ1-4, with D perhaps matching TRBD1 (5 bases). The TCR originated in a man aged 40-50 years in good health and CMV-seropositive. The CDR3 DNA reads TGTGCCAGCGAAAGGTCAGGGTTGTTTGAAAAACTGTTTTTT. It codes for CASERSGLFEKLFF.